This T cell receptor (beta chain) was documented in a study of T cell changes during pregnancy in multiple sclerosis. The assay was immunoSEQ multiplex PCR, and TCRdb's table has in-frame clones only and misses some. Of 50,000 to 65,000 clones detected, about 93% appear once; the ten largest clones hold about 3%. This specimen consisted of CD8+ T cells from peripheral blood mononuclear cells, obtained in the second trimester of pregnancy. The sequence came from a female donor with multiple sclerosis, enrolled in a pregnancy study.

The CDR3 protein is CASSSNGGQETQYF. The CDR3 DNA sequence: TGTGCCAGCAGCTCCAACGGGGGCCAAGAGACCCAGTACTTC. The genes are TRBV7-3 and TRBJ2-5; maybe TRBD2 (6 bases). CDR3 length: 14 amino acids. Germline values: CDR1 SGHTA, CDR2 FQGTGA. V lost 4 bases and J lost 1, with 10 bases in between.